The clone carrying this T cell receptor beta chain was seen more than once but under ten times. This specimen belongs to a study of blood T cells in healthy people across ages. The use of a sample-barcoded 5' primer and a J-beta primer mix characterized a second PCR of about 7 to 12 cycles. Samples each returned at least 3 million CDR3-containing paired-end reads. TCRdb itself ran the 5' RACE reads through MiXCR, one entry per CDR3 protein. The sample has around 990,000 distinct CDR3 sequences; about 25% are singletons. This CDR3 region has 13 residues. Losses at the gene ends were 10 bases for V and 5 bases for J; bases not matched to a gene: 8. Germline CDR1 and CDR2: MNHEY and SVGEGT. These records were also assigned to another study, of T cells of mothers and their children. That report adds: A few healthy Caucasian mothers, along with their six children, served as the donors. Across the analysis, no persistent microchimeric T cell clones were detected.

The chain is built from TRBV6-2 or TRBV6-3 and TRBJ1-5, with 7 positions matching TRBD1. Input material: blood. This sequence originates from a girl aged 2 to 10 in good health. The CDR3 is CATARGKDQPQHF. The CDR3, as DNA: TGTGCCACCGCCAGGGGGAAGGATCAGCCCCAGCATTTT.